A selection of T cell receptor beta chains follows, all from one sample in a study of siplizumab effects on memory and regulatory T cells. Produced via immunoSEQ multiplex PCR; TCRdb's table is partial and in-frame only. There are around 110,000 clones in the sample; approximately 94% occur only once, and around 1.7% lies in the top ten. The sample was non-Treg CD4+ T cells sorted from blood. The receptors originated from a human donor in good health. The CDR3 runs from the conserved cysteine through the conserved F or W. The D gene is left open where the match is weak. The size field is filled for only some rows; it gives once, few, many or a size class.

.,TRBJ2-7,TRBV6-1,.,CASRDFAYEQYF,TGTGCCAGTAGGGACTTCGCCTACGAGCAGTACTTC
.,TRBJ1-1,TRBV21-1,.,CASSKADRRNTEAFF,TGTGCCAGCAGCAAAGCTGACAGGAGGAACACTGAAGCTTTCTTT
.,TRBJ2-2,TRBV10-3,.,CAIHGTENTGELFF,TGTGCCATCCACGGGACTGAGAACACCGGGGAGCTGTTTTTT
.,TRBJ1-4,TRBV6-5,once,CASSYWQSTNEKLFF,TGTGCCAGCAGTTACTGGCAGTCAACTAATGAAAAACTGTTTTTT
.,TRBJ2-7,TRBV18,.,CASSPIDYAGTNEQYF,TGTGCCAGCTCACCCATTGACTATGCCGGGACGAACGAGCAGTACTTC
.,TRBJ1-1,TRBV6-1,.,CASSETRDFYTEAFF,TGTGCCAGCAGTGAAACAAGGGACTTCTACACTGAAGCTTTCTTT
TRBD2,TRBJ2-1,TRBV2,.,CASSGLAGADEQFF,TGTGCCAGCAGTGGACTAGCGGGAGCGGATGAGCAGTTCTTC
.,TRBJ1-3,TRBV5-1,.,CASSLWTNSGNTIYF,TGCGCCAGCAGCTTGTGGACGAATTCTGGAAACACCATATATTTT
TRBD1,TRBJ1-5,TRBV6-1,.,CASRSTGTGNQPQHF,TGTGCCAGCAGGTCGACAGGGACGGGCAATCAGCCCCAGCATTTT
.,TRBJ1-5,TRBV18,.,CASSPEQAVNQPQHF,TGTGCCAGCTCACCTGAACAGGCTGTTAATCAGCCCCAGCATTTT
TRBD1,TRBJ2-7,TRBV6-5,.,CASSQPGQGVYEQYF,TGTGCCAGCAGCCAGCCGGGACAGGGGGTCTACGAGCAGTACTTC
TRBD1,TRBJ2-1,TRBV19,.,CASTALDRPYNEQFF,TGTGCCAGCACGGCTCTGGACAGGCCTTACAATGAGCAGTTCTTC
.,TRBJ2-3,TRBV15,.,CATSRGGRSTDTQYF,TGTGCCACCAGCAGGGGGGGGCGGAGCACAGATACGCAGTATTTT
.,TRBJ1-4,TRBV7-9,.,CATGIGGHEKLFF,TGTGCCACCGGGATAGGGGGGCATGAAAAACTGTTTTTT
.,TRBJ2-5,TRBV7-3,once,CASSLGAEETQYF,TGTGCCAGCAGCTTAGGAGCCGAAGAGACCCAGTACTTC
.,TRBJ1-5,TRBV7-3,once,CASSLIGQPQHF,TGTGCCAGCAGCTTAATAGGTCAGCCCCAGCATTTT
.,TRBJ1-1,TRBV30,few,CAWMTREEAFF,TGTGCCTGGATGACCCGGGAAGAAGCTTTCTTT
.,TRBJ1-2,TRBV7-3,.,CASSPRGSSPGGYTF,TGTGCCAGCAGCCCCAGAGGGAGCAGTCCGGGTGGCTACACCTTC
TRBD2,TRBJ2-7,TRBV19,.,CASSIGASSWGGQYF,TGTGCCAGTAGTATAGGAGCATCAAGCTGGGGGGGGCAGTACTTC
.,TRBJ1-6,TRBV5-1,.,CASSLEGEGNSPLHF,TGCGCCAGCAGCTTGGAGGGGGAAGGTAATTCACCCCTCCACTTT
TRBD1,TRBJ1-5,TRBV6-5,.,CASRYGAQGNQPQHF,TGTGCCAGCAGATACGGGGCACAGGGGAATCAGCCCCAGCATTTT
.,TRBJ1-2,TRBV19,.,CASSIDFDRSYGYTF,TGTGCCAGTAGTATAGATTTCGACAGGAGCTATGGCTACACCTTC
.,TRBJ2-2,TRBV6-5,.,CASGRPGELFF,TGTGCCAGCGGTCGTCCCGGGGAGCTGTTTTTT
.,TRBJ2-5,TRBV7-2,few,CASSLAAGQETQYF,TGTGCCAGCAGCTTAGCTGCGGGGCAAGAGACCCAGTACTTC
.,TRBJ2-2,TRBV30,once,CAWSVLREAGELFF,TGTGCCTGGAGTGTTTTACGGGAAGCCGGGGAGCTGTTTTTT
TRBD2,TRBJ2-7,TRBV7-9,.,CASSDSGTRDQYF,TGTGCCAGCAGCGATTCCGGGACTAGGGATCAGTACTTC
TRBD2,TRBJ2-1,TRBV18,.,CASSGSGTSGSSYNEQFF,TGTGCCAGCTCAGGCTCCGGGACTAGCGGCAGCTCCTACAATGAGCAGTTCTTC
.,TRBJ2-1,TRBV6-5,.,CASSYLSRAFF,TGTGCCAGCAGTTACCTTTCAAGGGCCTTCTTC
.,TRBJ2-7,TRBV18,once,CASSPPSSYEQYF,TGTGCCAGCTCACCACCAAGCTCCTACGAGCAGTACTTC
.,TRBJ1-2,TRBV29-1,.,CSVEDEPSRAYGYTF,TGCAGCGTTGAAGATGAGCCCAGTAGGGCCTATGGCTACACCTTC
.,TRBJ2-5,TRBV9,.,CASSVGWGQETQYF,TGTGCCAGCAGCGTAGGCTGGGGCCAAGAGACCCAGTACTTC
.,TRBJ2-1,TRBV27,.,CASATGYNEQFF,TGTGCCAGCGCTACGGGTTACAATGAGCAGTTCTTC
.,TRBJ2-1,TRBV11-3,.,CASSTGASSYNEQFF,TGTGCCAGCAGTACCGGGGCTAGCTCCTACAATGAGCAGTTCTTC
.,TRBJ2-7,TRBV5-1,.,CASSLVVGSGNEQYF,TGCGCCAGCAGCTTGGTCGTTGGGTCCGGCAACGAGCAGTACTTC
.,TRBJ1-1,TRBV5-8,.,CASSFEEMNTEAFF,TGTGCCAGCAGCTTTGAGGAGATGAACACTGAAGCTTTCTTT
TRBD1,TRBJ1-1,TRBV9,.,CASSATGPREAFF,TGTGCCAGCAGCGCGACAGGGCCCCGTGAAGCTTTCTTT
.,TRBJ1-2,TRBV7-9,.,CASSSDSAYLYGYTF,TGTGCCAGCAGCTCTGACAGCGCTTACCTATATGGCTACACCTTC
.,TRBJ1-2,TRBV30,.,CAWSGTAPYGYTF,TGTGCCTGGAGTGGGACAGCTCCCTATGGCTACACCTTC
.,TRBJ1-2,TRBV19,.,CASRLAGTRGYTF,TGTGCCAGTAGACTGGCAGGGACGAGAGGCTACACCTTC
TRBD1,TRBJ2-6,TRBV7-3,.,CASSSHTGETGANVLTF,TGTGCCAGCAGTTCTCATACAGGGGAAACTGGGGCCAACGTCCTGACTTTC
TRBD1,TRBJ1-5,TRBV2,.,CASSEGTGALQPQHF,TGTGCCAGCAGTGAAGGGACAGGGGCTTTGCAGCCCCAGCATTTT
.,TRBJ1-2,TRBV9,.,CASSVHPRDDYGYTF,TGTGCCAGCAGCGTCCACCCGCGGGACGACTATGGCTACACCTTC
TRBD1,TRBJ1-1,TRBV30,.,CAGLRQGGTEAFF,TGTGCCGGCTTACGGCAGGGGGGCACTGAAGCTTTCTTT
.,TRBJ2-4,TRBV27,.,CAAPGGPLAKNIQYF,TGTGCCGCTCCGGGTGGCCCTCTAGCCAAAAACATTCAGTACTTC
TRBD2,TRBJ2-1,TRBV25-1,.,CATGRLAGVNEQFF,TGTGCCACTGGCCGACTAGCGGGGGTCAATGAGCAGTTCTTC
TRBD1,TRBJ1-1,TRBV6-1,.,CASSEQLAGGNTEAFF,TGTGCCAGCAGTGAGCAGCTGGCAGGGGGGAACACTGAAGCTTTCTTT
.,TRBJ2-2,TRBV6-6,.,CASSPEGPANTGELFF,TGTGCCAGCAGCCCAGAAGGTCCCGCGAACACCGGGGAGCTGTTTTTT
.,TRBJ2-5,TRBV10-1,.,CASRSGDPPVGETQYF,TGCGCCAGCAGATCAGGGGACCCTCCCGTAGGGGAGACCCAGTACTTC
.,TRBJ1-6,TRBV13,.,CASSLTGLGSPLHF,TGTGCCAGCAGCTTAACGGGTTTGGGGTCACCCCTCCACTTT
TRBD1,TRBJ1-2,TRBV10-2,.,CASSEDREGYGYTF,TGCGCCAGCAGTGAAGACAGGGAAGGCTATGGCTACACCTTC
.,TRBJ2-1,TRBV19,.,CASSTEGDPYNEQFF,TGTGCCAGTAGCACGGAGGGGGACCCGTACAATGAGCAGTTCTTC
.,TRBJ2-7,TRBV19,.,CASRPGTNYEQYF,TGTGCCAGTAGGCCCGGGACAAACTACGAGCAGTACTTC
TRBD2,TRBJ2-1,TRBV25-1,.,CASSGGGGTYNEQFF,TGTGCCAGCAGTGGGGGCGGGGGAACCTACAATGAGCAGTTCTTC
TRBD2,TRBJ2-6,TRBV19,.,CASSRWGGTGANVLTF,TGTGCCAGTAGCCGATGGGGGGGGACTGGGGCCAACGTCCTGACTTTC
.,TRBJ1-6,TRBV2,.,CARRSSHNSPLHF,TGTGCCAGACGCAGCAGTCATAATTCACCCCTCCACTTT
.,TRBJ2-1,TRBV12-5,.,CASGLALGGNYNEQFF,TGTGCTAGTGGTTTGGCCCTCGGGGGCAACTACAATGAGCAGTTCTTC
.,TRBJ1-2,TRBV5-1,.,CASSLVGDYGYTF,TGCGCCAGCAGCTTGGTGGGCGACTATGGCTACACCTTC